These T cell receptor beta chains were read from a single sample in a study of CD8 T cells in Susac syndrome. TCRdb itself ran the immunoSEQ multiplex PCR reads through MiXCR, one entry per CDR3 protein. This sample has 50,000 to 65,000 distinct CDR3 sequences; around 90% occur once, and the top ten carry 0.2%. Input material: CD8+ T cells from PBMCs. The source is a human donor in good health. Each CDR3 is given with its conserved first and last residue. Each record gives: J gene, clone size, D gene, CDR3 length, V gene, CDR3 DNA, CDR3 protein. D genes are given only for firm matches. Not all rows give a size; the values are once, few, many and, for expanded clones, a class.

TRBJ1-2 | - | - | 13 | TRBV27 | TGTGCCAGCAGTTTAGGGCCAGTTTCTGGCTACACCTTC | CASSLGPVSGYTF
TRBJ2-2 | - | TRBD2 | 17 | TRBV25-1 | TGTGCCAGCAGCCCTCCGGGGGGGGGATTTGGGACCGGGGAGCTGTTTTTT | CASSPPGGGFGTGELFF
TRBJ2-7 | few | - | 14 | TRBV9 | TGTGCCAGCAGCGTAGGAGGAGAGAACTACGAGCAGTACTTC | CASSVGGENYEQYF
TRBJ2-5 | - | TRBD2 | 16 | TRBV7-9 | TGTGCCAGCAGCTTCAGAACTAGCGTGCAAGAAGAGACCCAGTACTTC | CASSFRTSVQEETQYF
TRBJ2-1 | once | - | 13 | TRBV9 | TGTGCCAGCAGCGTAGGGGATGACGGGGGCCAGTTCTTC | CASSVGDDGGQFF
TRBJ2-7 | - | - | 13 | TRBV9 | TGTGCCAGCAGCTTCAGACCCCTTGGCGAGCAGTACTTC | CASSFRPLGEQYF
TRBJ2-7 | - | - | 17 | TRBV6-1 | TGTGCCAGCAGTGAAGTGGGCCTAGCGTTTACCGGTTACGAGCAGTACTTC | CASSEVGLAFTGYEQYF
TRBJ1-2 | - | TRBD1 | 15 | TRBV6-1 | TGTGCCAGCAGTGAAGGGGACAGAGTTAACTATGGCTACACCTTC | CASSEGDRVNYGYTF
TRBJ1-1 | - | - | 15 | TRBV7-9 | TGTGCCAGCAGCTCATTGGGGAAACGGGACACTGAAGCTTTCTTT | CASSSLGKRDTEAFF
TRBJ2-7 | - | - | 17 | TRBV11-2 | TGTGCCAGCAGCTTTCAATTTGTTGGGGGAATGGCCTACGAGCAGTACTTC | CASSFQFVGGMAYEQYF
TRBJ2-3 | - | TRBD2 | 14 | TRBV5-5 | TGTGCCAGCAGCCGACTAGCGGGGCCAGATACGCAGTATTTT | CASSRLAGPDTQYF
TRBJ1-1 | - | - | 15 | TRBV4-1 | TGCGCCAGCAGCCAAAATGTCAACTCGAAACCTGAAGCTTTCTTT | CASSQNVNSKPEAFF
TRBJ1-1 | once | - | 12 | TRBV10-3 | TGTGCCATCGGTGAGGGACTTTTTGAAGCTTTCTTT | CAIGEGLFEAFF
TRBJ2-6 | - | TRBD2 | 16 | TRBV9 | TGTGCCAGCAGCGCGGGGGGAGGGACTGGGGCCAACGTCCTGACTTTC | CASSAGGGTGANVLTF
TRBJ1-5 | - | - | 14 | TRBV19 | TGTGCCAGTAGGCCATCCGGGCAGAATCAGCCCCAGCATTTT | CASRPSGQNQPQHF
TRBJ1-6 | - | - | 16 | TRBV7-9 | TGTGCCAGCAGCTCTACCACCACAGAGGATAATTCACCCCTCCACTTT | CASSSTTTEDNSPLHF
TRBJ2-7 | - | - | 16 | TRBV28 | TGTGCCAGCAGACTGACGGGAGAGGGGAGTGGTAACGAGCAGTACTTC | CASRLTGEGSGNEQYF
TRBJ1-1 | once | - | 14 | TRBV10-3 | TGTGCCATCAGTGAGTCTGGGAGGGGGACTGAAGCTTTCTTT | CAISESGRGTEAFF
TRBJ2-5 | - | TRBD1 | 13 | TRBV6-1 | TGTGCCAGCGCAGACAGGGGTGGGGAGACCCAGTACTTC | CASADRGGETQYF
TRBJ1-5 | - | - | 13 | TRBV27 | TGTGCCAGCAGTTTAGGGCCGCGTCAGCCCCAGCATTTT | CASSLGPRQPQHF
TRBJ2-5 | - | TRBD2 | 16 | TRBV27 | TGTGCCAGCAGTCCGTCCCTAGCGGGGGGGCATGAGACCCAGTACTTC | CASSPSLAGGHETQYF
TRBJ1-2 | - | - | 14 | TRBV19 | TGTGCCAGTAGTATAGAGTTGGGGATCTATGGCTACACCTTC | CASSIELGIYGYTF
TRBJ2-7 | - | - | 13 | TRBV15 | TGTGCCACCAGCGGGGGACACTCCTACGAGCAGTACTTC | CATSGGHSYEQYF
TRBJ2-1 | - | - | 14 | TRBV5-3 | TGTGCCAGAAGCCCCCGGTCGGCCTACAATGAGCAGTTCTTC | CARSPRSAYNEQFF
TRBJ2-7 | few | - | 14 | TRBV19 | TGTGCCAGTAGTGGGGGACGGGCTGGCTACGAGCAGTACTTC | CASSGGRAGYEQYF
TRBJ1-4 | - | - | 15 | TRBV28 | TGTGCCAGCGGGGGACTTCAACCTCCGAATGAAAAACTGTTTTTT | CASGGLQPPNEKLFF
TRBJ2-7 | - | - | 13 | TRBV6-5 | TGTGCCAGCAGAAGACGACTAGCCTACGAGCAGTACTTC | CASRRRLAYEQYF
TRBJ2-1 | - | - | 16 | TRBV4-3 | TGCGCCAGCAGCCAAGTAACGGGGGGCGGCTACAATGAGCAGTTCTTC | CASSQVTGGGYNEQFF
TRBJ2-7 | - | - | 16 | TRBV6-6 | TGTGCCAGCAGTTACACCCCCGGGAGGACAGGCTACGAGCAGTACTTC | CASSYTPGRTGYEQYF
TRBJ1-2 | - | - | 13 | TRBV2 | TGTGCCAGCGGGGAGAGCCTGGGCTATGGCTACACCTTC | CASGESLGYGYTF
TRBJ2-2 | once | - | 13 | TRBV5-1 | TGCGCCAGCAGCTTGGTCCCCACCGGGGAGCTGTTTTTT | CASSLVPTGELFF
TRBJ2-7 | - | - | 14 | TRBV7-9 | TGTGCCAGCAGCTTACATGGAGTTGACTACGAGCAGTACTTC | CASSLHGVDYEQYF
TRBJ1-1 | - | - | 14 | TRBV9 | TGTGCCAGCAGCCCAGGGGCAGGGCTCACTGAAGCTTTCTTT | CASSPGAGLTEAFF
TRBJ2-7 | - | - | 14 | TRBV7-6 | TGTGCCAGCAGCCCTGCTGAGGTCGGCTACGAGCAGTACTTC | CASSPAEVGYEQYF
TRBJ2-2 | - | TRBD1 | 15 | TRBV10-1 | TGCGCCAGCAGTGAAAGGACAGGGGAGGCCGGGGAGCTGTTTTTT | CASSERTGEAGELFF
TRBJ1-3 | - | - | 18 | TRBV24-1 | TGTGCCACCAGTGATAGGACAGAAAGGTTTCCTGGAAGGAACACCATATATTTT | CATSDRTERFPGRNTIYF
TRBJ2-1 | - | TRBD2 | 15 | TRBV6-5 | TGTGCCAGCAGTTACTCCGGACTAGTTAGCAATGAGCAGTTCTTC | CASSYSGLVSNEQFF
TRBJ2-7 | - | TRBD1 | 16 | TRBV5-4 | TGTGCCAGCAGCTTGCTCCGGGACAGGGGTACCTACGAGCAGTACTTC | CASSLLRDRGTYEQYF
TRBJ2-7 | - | TRBD1 | 17 | TRBV11-2 | TGTGCCAGCAGCTTAGTGGTGAGCTGGGACAGGGACTACGAGCAGTACTTC | CASSLVVSWDRDYEQYF
TRBJ2-7 | - | TRBD2 | 17 | TRBV4-1 | TGCGCCAGCAGCCAAGTAAGATCCGGGACTAGCGGCTACGAGCAGTACTTC | CASSQVRSGTSGYEQYF
TRBJ2-7 | - | - | 15 | TRBV5-1 | TGCGCCAGCAGCTTTCGGCAGGGGACTTCCTACGAGCAGTACTTC | CASSFRQGTSYEQYF
TRBJ2-7 | - | - | 14 | TRBV5-1 | TGCGCCAGCAAACCCGAGGACCCTCGCTACGAGCAGTACTTC | CASKPEDPRYEQYF
TRBJ1-2 | - | - | 14 | TRBV4-2 | TGTGCCAGCAGCCAAGCAGGGGAAGTCGACGGCTACACCTTC | CASSQAGEVDGYTF
TRBJ1-1 | - | - | 12 | TRBV19 | TGTGCCAGTAGTATGAACAGGGTTGAAGCTTTCTTT | CASSMNRVEAFF
TRBJ2-1 | - | TRBD2 | 17 | TRBV3-1 | TGTGCCAGCAGCCAAGAAACTAGCGGGGGGGCTAGCTATGAGCAGTTCTTC | CASSQETSGGASYEQFF
TRBJ2-6 | - | - | 14 | TRBV19 | TGTGCCAGTAGTATCCGGGCCGGGGCCAACGTCCTGACTTTC | CASSIRAGANVLTF
TRBJ1-2 | - | - | 11 | TRBV6-6 | TGTGCCAGCAGTCCCGGACCAGAGTTCACCTTC | CASSPGPEFTF
TRBJ1-1 | - | - | 13 | TRBV5-1 | TGCGCCAGCAGCTCTACAGATAACACTGAAGCTTTCTTT | CASSSTDNTEAFF
TRBJ2-7 | - | - | 14 | TRBV10-3 | TGTGCCATCAGTGTAGCTGGGCCGAGGAACGAGCAGTACTTC | CAISVAGPRNEQYF
TRBJ2-1 | once | - | 13 | TRBV2 | TGTGCCAGCAGTGACAATGGGTTCAATGAGCAGTTCTTC | CASSDNGFNEQFF
TRBJ2-7 | - | - | 13 | TRBV19 | TGTGCCAGTAGTTCAGGGGCGGCCTACGAGCAGTACTTC | CASSSGAAYEQYF
TRBJ2-3 | - | - | 14 | TRBV13 | TGTGCCAGCAGTTCGTCAGGGGCAACAGATACGCAGTATTTT | CASSSSGATDTQYF
TRBJ1-2 | - | - | 12 | TRBV29-1 | TGCAGCGTGACAGGACCGAACTATGGCTACACCTTC | CSVTGPNYGYTF